One sample yielded the 21 T cell receptor beta chains listed below, sequenced in a study of shared T cell receptors in the human thymus (dated by TCRdb to about 2021). The library was prepared using the immunoSEQ multiplex PCR assay. Held by TCRdb, this immuneACCESS table contains in-frame sequences only and omits some clones. Under half of the omission traces to an unresolved V gene where checked; the cause of the rest is unknown. The sample records 500,000 to 550,000 clones, roughly 74% of which are singletons. In total, the top ten clones hold more than 0.01% of the sample. The same sample was also used in a study of human thymus T cells.

Specimen: thymocytes. The receptors shown here come from a boy under two years old with a congenital heart defect. Donor details come from another sample of the same person, matched by shared clones.

This sequence joins TRBV4-1 and TRBJ2-5; TRBD1 aligns across 9 bases. There are 16 residues in the CDR3. The germline CDR1 and CDR2 sequences are MGHRA and YSYEKL. V dropped 4 bases and J dropped 3; count of bases not matched to a gene: 9. CDR3 DNA sequence: TGCGCCAGCAGCCTACGGACAGGGGAGAAGGAAGAGACCCAGTACTTC. Protein: CASSLRTGEKEETQYF.

The chain carries TRBV27 and TRBJ2-7; no definite D call. Germline CDR1 is MNHEY and CDR2 is SMNVEV (reference sequence). This CDR3 is built from 14 residues. V lost 6 bases to trimming and J lost 3 bases, with 15 bases between them. The CDR3 DNA is TGTGCCAGCAGACTCTCGCACGCGGTCTACGAGCAGTACTTC. As protein: CASRLSHAVYEQYF.

This chain links TRBV6-5 with TRBJ2-1; TRBD1 matches 11 bases. Germline CDR1 MNHEY, CDR2 SVGAGI. CDR3 length: 15 residues. Trimming took 2 bases from V and 8 from J; bases not matched to a gene: 5. Here the CDR3 reads CASSYGTGGLDEQFF. Written as DNA, the CDR3 is TGTGCCAGCAGTTACGGGACAGGGGGTCTCGATGAGCAGTTCTTC.

This chain uses TRBV2 with TRBJ2-1; D possibly corresponds to TRBD1 (6 bases). Trimming took off 10 bases at V and 2 bases at J, with 15 bases between the two ends. CDR1 and CDR2 (germline): SNHLY, FYNNEI. The CDR3 is made up of 14 amino acids. CDR3 DNA: TGTGCCAAGAACCCAGGGGCGGCCTACAATGAGCAGTTCTTC. Translated: CAKNPGAAYNEQFF.

This clone was counted a few times. This chain joins TRBV28 and TRBJ1-1, with D possibly TRBD1 on 6 matching bases. This CDR3 has 19 residues. In germline, CDR1 is MDHEN, CDR2 SYDVKM. Trimming took 2 bases from V and 2 from J, leaving 24 bases between them. CDR3 DNA: TGTGCCAGCAGTTTAGCCCTTCCAATTGAGGGACACCCAAACACTGAAGCTTTCTTT. This codes for CASSLALPIEGHPNTEAFF.

V gene TRBV30 combines with J gene TRBJ2-7; tentative D call: TRBD2 (6 bases). This CDR3 region has 14 residues. The germline V gene encodes CDR1 GTSNPN and CDR2 SVGIG (reference sequence). The germline V and J ends were trimmed by 3 bases and 3 bases, with 15 bases remaining between them. The CDR3 sequence is CAWRNRDWRYEQYF. CDR3 nucleotides: TGTGCCTGGAGAAACCGGGACTGGCGCTACGAGCAGTACTTC. The full variable domain, rest sourced from reference TRBV30 and TRBJ2-7, is SQTIHQWPATLVQPVGSPLSLECTVEGTSNPNLYWYRQAAGRGLQLLFYSVGIGQISSEVPQNLSASRPQDRQFILSSKKLLLSDSGFYLCAWRNRDWRYEQYFGPGTRLTVT.

This clone was counted only a few times. The chain couples TRBV12-5 to TRBJ2-2; 10 nucleotides line up with TRBD2. Germline V gene data show CDR1 as LGHNT and CDR2 as FRNRAP. This CDR3 region has 18 residues. With 2 bases clipped from V and 4 bases from J, the junction kept 10 bases outside the gene matches. The DNA of the CDR3 is TGTGCTAGTGGTTTGAATTTGCTAGCGGGGGCGGGCACCGGGGAGCTGTTTTTT. Amino acids: CASGLNLLAGAGTGELFF.

The rearrangement uses TRBV9 and TRBJ1-1; weak D call: TRBD1 (6 bases). The germline gives CDR1 SGDLS, CDR2 YYNGEE. Trimming took off 0 bases at V and 5 bases at J, with 11 bases between the two ends. The length of the CDR3 is 14 residues. The CDR3 here is CASSVGKGVTEAFF. In DNA, the CDR3 is TGTGCCAGCAGCGTAGGGAAGGGGGTGACTGAAGCTTTCTTT.

The chain carries TRBV6-1 and TRBJ1-5; D might be TRBD1 (6 bases). The ends were cut back, 3 bases at V and 2 bases at J, with 20 bases in the middle. CDR1 and CDR2 from the germline V gene are MNHNS and SASEGT. The CDR3 runs 18 residues. The CDR3 protein is CASSESVYPGDGNQPQHF. CDR3 nucleotides: TGTGCCAGCAGTGAGTCTGTCTACCCAGGGGACGGCAATCAGCCCCAGCATTTT.

The chain combines TRBV6-6 with TRBJ2-7; 11 bases agree with TRBD1. Looked up from germline, CDR1 is MNHNY and CDR2 is SVGAGI (reference sequence). V dropped 4 bases and J dropped 1; count of bases not matched to a gene: 3. CDR3 length: 15 amino acids. CDR3 bases: TGTGCCAGCAGTTTCGGACAGGGGGCTTCCTACGAGCAGTACTTC. As protein: CASSFGQGASYEQYF.

V gene TRBV5-1 combines with J gene TRBJ2-7, with D maybe TRBD2 (5 bases). Trimming took off 2 bases at V and 0 bases at J, with 9 bases between the two ends. CDR1 and CDR2 from the germline V gene are SGHRS and YFSETQ. CDR3 size: 14 residues. This CDR3 is CASSFGDYSYEQYF. The CDR3 nucleotides are TGCGCCAGCAGCTTTGGTGACTACTCCTACGAGCAGTACTTC.

The chain has TRBV13 and TRBJ2-1, with D perhaps TRBD1 (6 bases). From germline, CDR1 is PRHDT and CDR2 FYEKMQ (reference sequence). This CDR3 comprises 15 residues. V lost 4 bases and J 6 bases, leaving 16 bases between the germline ends. CDR3 sequence (DNA): TGTGCCAGCAGCTCCCGACCCATAGGGGGCAATGAGCAGTTCTTC. This codes for CASSSRPIGGNEQFF.

A few counts support this clone. V and J are TRBV2 and TRBJ2-7; 13 bases agree with TRBD2. CDR3 length equals 14 residues. Germline CDR1 reads SNHLY; CDR2 reads FYNNEI. After removal of 8 bases from V and 4 bases from J, the junction contained 5 bases not matched to a gene. For the CDR3, the DNA is TGTGCCAGCCGACTAGCGGGAGGTGTATACGAGCAGTACTTC. It encodes CASRLAGGVYEQYF.

This clone occurred a few times. This chain joins TRBV6-5 and TRBJ2-7; no reliable D call. This CDR3 has 13 amino acids. Looked up from germline, CDR1 is MNHEY and CDR2 is SVGAGI. V lost 3 bases, J lost 2 bases, and 8 bases lay in between. As DNA, the CDR3 is TGTGCCAGCAGTTATCCCATCACCTACGAGCAGTACTTC. Translating gives CASSYPITYEQYF.

This clone was seen once. The V gene is TRBV14, the J gene TRBJ2-1; TRBD2 matches 7 bases. In germline, CDR1 is SGHDN, CDR2 FVKESK. The length of the CDR3 is 16 residues. J was trimmed by 7 bases and V by 2 bases; bases with no gene match: 11. The chain's CDR3 is CASSQRIWREWNEQFF. The CDR3 DNA reads TGTGCCAGCAGCCAAAGGATCTGGCGGGAGTGGAATGAGCAGTTCTTC.

The chain uses TRBV6-5 and TRBJ2-3, with 10 bases matching TRBD1. V shed 6 bases and J 2 bases; nucleotides not matched to a gene: 2. CDR3 length equals 14 residues. Germline CDR1 MNHEY, CDR2 SVGAGI. CDR3 in DNA: TGTGCCAGCAGCCGACAGGGGGCCACAGATACGCAGTATTTT. Its protein is CASSRQGATDTQYF.

The rearrangement joins TRBV6-5 to TRBJ1-2; 8 bases agree with TRBD1. The germline V gene encodes CDR1 MNHEY and CDR2 SVGAGI. V dropped 0 bases and J dropped 2; count of bases not matched to a gene: 2. This CDR3 comprises 15 residues. The CDR3 DNA reads as TGTGCCAGCAGTTACTCCCACAGGGGGAACTATGGCTACACCTTC. Translated, it gives CASSYSHRGNYGYTF.

The V call is TRBV11-1, the J call TRBJ2-7; D call uncertain. There are 12 residues in the CDR3. V lost 5 bases and J lost 5, with 10 bases in between. Germline V gene sequence: CDR1 SGHAT, CDR2 FQDESV (reference sequence). CDR3 bases: TGTGCCAGCAGCCCCTCGGAGCACGAGCAGTACTTC. Its protein is CASSPSEHEQYF.

CDR3 protein: CASSADRLGYTF. The DNA for the CDR3 is TGCGCCAGCAGTGCGGACAGGTTGGGCTACACCTTC. The gene calls are TRBV4-3 and TRBJ1-2; TRBD1 matches 7 bases. Per the germline V gene, CDR1 is LGHNA and CDR2 is YSLEER. The CDR3 totals 12 residues. V dropped 6 bases and J dropped 8; count of bases not matched to a gene: 6.

This clone was found a few times. The V gene is TRBV4-1, the J gene TRBJ2-2; 13 bases are a match to TRBD2. The germline V gene has CDR1 MGHRA and CDR2 YSYEKL. The V and J ends lost 5 bases and 1 base, in that order; junction bases with no gene match: 7. This CDR3 spans 18 amino acids. The CDR3 DNA reads as TGCGCCAGCAGCTTCGGACTAGCGGGAGCTAAGAACACCGGGGAGCTGTTTTTT. This codes for CASSFGLAGAKNTGELFF.

The genes are TRBV18 and TRBJ1-6, with 10 bases matching TRBD1. CDR1 is KGHSH, CDR2 LQKENI, per germline. CDR3 length: 16 residues. V shed 3 bases and J 7 bases; nucleotides not matched to a gene: 6. The CDR3 protein is CASSPPGTGVNSPLHF. The CDR3 DNA reads as TGTGCCAGCTCACCGCCTGGGACAGGGGTGAATTCACCCCTCCACTTT.